Shown below are 2 T cell receptor beta chains from a single sample sequenced in a study of T cell repertoires in cytomegalovirus infection. TCRdb re-called the reads with MiXCR, one entry per CDR3 protein. The sample carries around 110,000 distinct CDR3 sequences, 10% recorded once. No antigen has been assigned to these receptors. Sequenced: PBMCs, sequenced either directly or after in vitro stimulation (not recorded which). These receptors came from a human donor in good health (CMV status not recorded). Some clones in this sample may be carry-over from other donors' samples.

This clonotype was counted only a few times. This chain joins TRBV6-2 or TRBV6-3 and TRBJ2-1, with D perhaps TRBD2 (6 bases). The V gene's germline CDR1 is MNHEY and CDR2 SVGEGT. The V and J ends lost 8 bases and 0 bases respectively, with 23 bases between them. CDR3 length equals 18 residues. The CDR3 DNA follows: TGTGCCAGCCTACCGGGACTCTTTTTTAATAGCTCCTACAATGAGCAGTTCTTC. The encoded protein is CASLPGLFFNSSYNEQFF.

In this sample, this clonotype turned up many times. This sequence joins TRBV6-1 and TRBJ2-2; D may be TRBD1 (5 bases). This CDR3 has 13 residues. Per the germline V gene, CDR1 is MNHNS and CDR2 is SASEGT. V was pared by 6 bases and J by 6 bases, with 11 bases between. The DNA for the CDR3 is TGTGCCAGCAGAGTATTGGGGCCCGGGGAGCTGTTTTTT. The encoded protein is CASRVLGPGELFF.